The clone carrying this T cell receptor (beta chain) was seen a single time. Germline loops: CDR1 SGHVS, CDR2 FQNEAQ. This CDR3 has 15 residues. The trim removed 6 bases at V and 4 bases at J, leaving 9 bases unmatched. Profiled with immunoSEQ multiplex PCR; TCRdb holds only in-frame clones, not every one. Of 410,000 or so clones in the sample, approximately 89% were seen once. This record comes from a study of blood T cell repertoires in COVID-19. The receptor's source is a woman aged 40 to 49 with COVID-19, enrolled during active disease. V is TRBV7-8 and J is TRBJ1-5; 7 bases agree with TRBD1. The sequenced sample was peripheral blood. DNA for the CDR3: TGTGCCAGCAGACCTACAGGGGCTGAGAATCAGCCCCAGCATTTT. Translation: CASRPTGAENQPQHF.